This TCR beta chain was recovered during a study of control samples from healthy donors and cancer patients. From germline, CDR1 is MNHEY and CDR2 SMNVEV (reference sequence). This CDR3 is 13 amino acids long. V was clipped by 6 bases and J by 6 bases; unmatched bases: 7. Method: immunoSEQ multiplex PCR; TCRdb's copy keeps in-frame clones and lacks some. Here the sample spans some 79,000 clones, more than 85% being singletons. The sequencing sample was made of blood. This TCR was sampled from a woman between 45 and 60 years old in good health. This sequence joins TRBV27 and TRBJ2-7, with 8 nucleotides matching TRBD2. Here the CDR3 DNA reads TGTGCCAGCAGCCCGGGACTAGGGTTCGAGCAGTACTTC. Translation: CASSPGLGFEQYF.